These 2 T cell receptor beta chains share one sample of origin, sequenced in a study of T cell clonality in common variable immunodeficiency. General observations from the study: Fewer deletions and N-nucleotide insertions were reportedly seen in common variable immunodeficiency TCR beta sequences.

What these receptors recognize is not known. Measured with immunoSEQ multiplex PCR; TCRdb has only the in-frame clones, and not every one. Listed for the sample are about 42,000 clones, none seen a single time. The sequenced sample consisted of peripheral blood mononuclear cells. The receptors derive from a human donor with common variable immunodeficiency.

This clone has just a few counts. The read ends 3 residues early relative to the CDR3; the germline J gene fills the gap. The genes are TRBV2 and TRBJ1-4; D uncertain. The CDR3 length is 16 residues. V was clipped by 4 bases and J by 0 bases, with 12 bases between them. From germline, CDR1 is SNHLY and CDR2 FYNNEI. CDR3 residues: CASSGVRVATNEKLFF. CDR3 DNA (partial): TGTGCCAGCAGTGGGGTGCGGGTTGCAACTAATGAAAAA.

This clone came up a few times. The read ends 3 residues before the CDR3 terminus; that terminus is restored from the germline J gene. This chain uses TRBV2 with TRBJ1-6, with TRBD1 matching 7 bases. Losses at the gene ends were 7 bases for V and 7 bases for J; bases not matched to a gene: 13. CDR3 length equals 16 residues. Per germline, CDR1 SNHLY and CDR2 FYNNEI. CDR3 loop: CASNMGGTVRNSPLHF. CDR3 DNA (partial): TGTGCCAGCAACATGGGCGGGACAGTACGAAATTCACCC. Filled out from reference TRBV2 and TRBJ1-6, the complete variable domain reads EPEVTQTPSHQVTQMGQEVILRCVPISNHLYFYWYRQILGQKVEFLVSFYNNEISEKSEIFDDQFSVERPDGSNFTLKIRSTKLEDSAMYFCASNMGGTVRNSPLHFGNGTRLTVT.